This T cell receptor beta chain was sequenced for a study of human T cells and chemical hapten exposure. For the study at large: TCR yield per sample varied, mainly due to pooled library volumes.

As to time point: patch test 1, 2 weeks after DPC sensitization. As to treatment: therapeutic diphenylcyclopropenone sensitization with weekly scalp DPC. In its sample, this clonotype was seen many times. Each CDR3 protein is one row after TCRdb ran MiXCR on the RACE reads. The table shows around 75,000 distinct CDR3 sequences, with approximately 10% occurring only once. The sequencing here drew on whole blood, taken in connection with sensitization to the hapten diphenylcyclopropenone (DPC). The origin of this receptor is a woman aged 60 to 75 with alopecia areata. Some clones in this sample may be carry-over from other donors' samples.

This chain's CDR3 is CASSLRTSGAPYYF. The CDR3 DNA is TGTGCCAGCAGCCTTCGAACTAGCGGGGCCCCTTATTACTTC. This chain connects TRBV14 to TRBJ2-7; 10 positions agree with TRBD2. Losses at the gene ends were 4 bases for V and 13 bases for J; bases not matched to a gene: 13. Germline V gives CDR1 SGHDN, CDR2 FVKESK. This CDR3 is 14 amino acids long.